The 15 T cell receptor beta chains below were found in one sample sequenced in a study of cytomegalovirus exposure and HLA in healthy donors. PCR primers comprised 60 Vbeta and 13 Jbeta primers. This table comes from immunoSEQ multiplex PCR, and its TCRdb copy is limited to in-frame clones, with some not included. This sample has approximately 110,000 clones, with 70% to 80% found just once. The specimen sequenced was PBMCs. Every receptor here comes from a man aged 35 to 55 in good health and CMV-seronegative.

The CDR3 DNA follows: TGTGCCAGCTCACCCGGGACAGAGATGGCCAAAAACATTCAGTACTTC. It is translated as CASSPGTEMAKNIQYF. The chain links TRBV18 to TRBJ2-4; 7 bases align to TRBD1. Trimming cost V 3 bases and J 1 base; bases outside gene matches: 6. Germline CDR1 and CDR2: KGHSH and LQKENI. The CDR3 is made up of 16 amino acids.

The chain joins TRBV14 to TRBJ2-3; 7 bases match TRBD1. CDR3 length: 15 amino acids. J lost 0 bases, V lost 3 bases, and 3 bases had no gene match. The germline V gene has CDR1 SGHDN and CDR2 FVKESK. The CDR3 region has the DNA TGTGCCAGCAGCCATAGGGGGCGTAGCACAGATACGCAGTATTTT. Its translation: CASSHRGRSTDTQYF.

V and J are TRBV28 and TRBJ2-7, with 11 nucleotides matching TRBD1. The V gene end was trimmed by 6 bases and the J gene end by 2 bases; junction bases not matched to a gene: 6. In germline, CDR1 is MDHEN, CDR2 SYDVKM. This CDR3 spans 15 amino acids. The CDR3 reads CASRSSGQGAYEQYF. CDR3 nucleotide sequence: TGTGCCAGCAGATCATCGGGACAGGGGGCCTACGAGCAGTACTTC.

The V call is TRBV4-2, the J call TRBJ1-6; D is possibly TRBD1 (5 bases). Between the trimmed V and J ends, which lost 0 bases and 0 bases, there was a span of 9 bases. The CDR3 is made up of 17 amino acids. The germline CDR1 and CDR2 sequences are LGHNA and YNFKEQ. In DNA, the CDR3 is TGTGCCAGCAGCCAAGATATAGACAGCTCCTATAATTCACCCCTCCACTTT. Protein sequence: CASSQDIDSSYNSPLHF.

The chain couples TRBV6-5 to TRBJ2-2; 10 bases map to TRBD1. The CDR3 sequence is 15 residues long. V dropped 5 bases and J dropped 6; count of bases not matched to a gene: 6. Germline CDR1 is MNHEY and CDR2 is SVGAGI. The CDR3 coding sequence is TGTGCCAGCAGTAGCGGACAGGGGGGAGCCGGGGAGCTGTTTTTT. It yields the protein CASSSGQGGAGELFF.

This clone was seen only a few times. This chain uses TRBV7-9 with TRBJ1-5; the D gene is possibly TRBD1 (6 bases). Germline V gene sequence: CDR1 SEHNR, CDR2 FQNEAQ (reference sequence). The CDR3 is 14 residues long. With 5 bases removed from V and 9 bases from J, the gap between germline ends came to 17 bases. The CDR3 is CASSPSRGEVPQHF. The DNA of the CDR3 is TGTGCCAGCAGCCCGAGCAGGGGCGAGGTGCCCCAGCATTTT.

This clone has a single count. This chain links TRBV25-1 with TRBJ2-3; 7 nucleotides agree with TRBD1. Trimming took 4 bases from V and 2 from J; bases not matched to a gene: 9. This CDR3 is 16 amino acids long. Germline lookup yields CDR1 MGHDK and CDR2 SYGVNS. The CDR3 DNA reads TGTGCCAGCAGTGGGGACAGAAGATTGATCACAGATACGCAGTATTTT. Encoded protein: CASSGDRRLITDTQYF.

The genes are TRBV4-2 and TRBJ2-4; D possibly corresponds to TRBD2 (5 bases). The CDR3 sequence is 17 residues long. Germline V gene lookup returns CDR1 LGHNA and CDR2 YNFKEQ. V lost 3 bases and J lost 6, with 21 bases in between. This CDR3 is CASSHQTAASAGNIQYF. CDR3 nucleotides: TGTGCCAGCAGCCACCAGACGGCAGCATCGGCGGGAAACATTCAGTACTTC.

The rearrangement joins TRBV7-3 to TRBJ2-2; D perhaps matches TRBD1 (6 bases). With 5 bases removed from V and 6 bases from J, the gap between germline ends came to 22 bases. Germline V gene sequence: CDR1 SGHTA, CDR2 FQGTGA. CDR3 length: 17 residues. DNA of the CDR3: TGTGCCAGCAGCCGAGCGACCAGGGGAGAGGGGGCCGGGGAGCTGTTTTTT. It specifies CASSRATRGEGAGELFF.

This chain links TRBV2 with TRBJ1-2; no clear D gene. With 7 bases removed from V and 8 bases from J, the gap between germline ends came to 17 bases. The CDR3 runs to 13 residues. CDR1 is SNHLY and CDR2 is FYNNEI in the germline V gene. CDR3 region: CASTEQWQRGYTF. DNA of the CDR3: TGTGCCAGCACCGAACAATGGCAAAGAGGCTACACCTTC.

The V call is TRBV6-6, the J call TRBJ2-7, with 7 bases aligning to TRBD1. Germline V CDR1 and CDR2: MNHNY, SVGAGI (reference sequence). This CDR3 region has 16 residues. V gave up 7 bases and J gave up 2 bases; unmatched junction bases: 14. The CDR3 coding sequence is TGTGCCAGCACCAAAAACTCCGGGACAGTGCCCTACGAGCAGTACTTC. Translation: CASTKNSGTVPYEQYF.

This chain connects TRBV28 to TRBJ2-3, with TRBD1 matching over 8 bases. V trimming: 10 bases; J trimming: 1 base; junction bases outside the gene matches: 1. CDR1 and CDR2 from the germline V gene are MDHEN and SYDVKM. The CDR3 is 12 amino acids. The CDR3 nucleotides are TGTGCCACGGACAGGGGCACAGATACGCAGTATTTT. Its protein is CATDRGTDTQYF.

This clone was seen only once. The rearrangement uses TRBV7-2 and TRBJ2-7, with 8 bases aligning to TRBD2. V was pared by 1 base and J by 5 bases, with 16 bases of the junction left unmatched. Germline CDR1 and CDR2: SGHTA and FQGNSA. The length of the CDR3 is 18 residues. The CDR3 DNA sequence: TGTGCCAGCAGCTTAGTTATGGGAGGGCGGGGGGCCCTGAACGAGCAGTACTTC. This sequence encodes CASSLVMGGRGALNEQYF.

This clone has only one observation. A junction boundary mismatches the germline segment, possibly from a read error. The chain links TRBV2 to TRBJ1-1; D may be TRBD1 (6 bases). The germline V gene has CDR1 SNHLY and CDR2 FYNNEI. The length of the CDR3 is 14 residues. CDR3 DNA sequence: TGTGCCAGCAGTGGGAGCACAGGGAACCCTGAAGCTTTCTTT. Protein sequence: CASSGSTGNPEAFF. Based on the CDR3 plus reference TRBV2 and TRBJ1-1, the full variable domain is EPEVTQTPSHQVTQMGQEVILRCVPISNHLYFYWYRQILGQKVEFLVSFYNNEISEKSEIFDDQFSVERPDGSNFTLKIRSTKLEDSAMYFCASSGSTGNPEAFFGQGTRLTVV.

Here the CDR3 DNA reads TGTGCCAGCAGTCCTAGGACAGGGGTAGCGGCAGATACGCAGTATTTT. Translated, it gives CASSPRTGVAADTQYF. The rearrangement uses TRBV27 and TRBJ2-3; 9 bases are a match to TRBD1. J gave up 4 bases and V 5 bases, and 10 bases lay outside the gene matches. The CDR3 is 16 residues long. The V gene's germline CDR1 is MNHEY and CDR2 SMNVEV (reference sequence).